This T cell receptor beta chain was identified during a study of prognosis after radiotherapy for stage I lung cancer (dated by TCRdb to the early 2020s). Background on the whole study: Between early 2018 and 2019, under 20 stage I NSCLC patients were enrolled in Nanjing, China. Among the enrolled patients, fourteen had newly diagnosed primary stage I lung tumors, while about 5 had oligometastatic NSCLC following surgical resection of the primary tumor. Every patient was regarded as medically inoperable, because of comorbidities in about a dozen cases and refusal of surgery in 7 cases. The cohort comprised fewer than 15 men and several women with a median age of roughly 75 years, ranging from about 53 to 90 years. On tumor histology, 11 to 12 patients had adenocarcinoma and six or seven had squamous cell carcinoma. SBRT was delivered in 3 to 5 fractions with a biologically effective dose of at least 100 Gy, and image-guided IMRT or VMAT was used for delivery. Concurrent therapy was not administered to any patient alongside SBRT. Distant metastases were developed by four of the 19 patients after SBRT, at a median of around seven months, whereas no significant progression was observed in the other 15 patients. This study profiled peripheral blood TCR beta repertoires from stage I NSCLC patients before and after stereotactic body radiotherapy and linked the repertoires to distant failure. A total of 40 or so blood samples from 20 or so patients were sequenced, with one sample obtained before and one obtained after SBRT for each patient.

CDR1 and CDR2, per the germline V gene (reference sequence), are GTSNPN and SVGIG. At the junction V is shortened by 5 bases and J by 7 bases, with 17 bases in between. Inclusive of the bounding cysteine and phenylalanine, the CDR3 is 13 residues long. Only the CDR3 part of the read is kept: 39 bases, read in frame from the first base. The research as a whole found: Post-SBRT Shannon entropy and its change from baseline were lower in patients who developed distant metastases; baseline Shannon entropy was not associated with metastases. The small cohort and short follow-up limited the study, so independent validation of the findings is needed. Differences by metastasis status were reportedly seen in TRBV and TRBJ usage frequencies, involving two V genes at baseline and, after SBRT, roughly ten V genes and two J genes. None of the reported P values were adjusted for multiple comparisons. Tumor specificity of expanded TCR clones was not determined. Unique TCR clone counts fell after SBRT (median about 9,800 before versus about 7,400 after; Wilcoxon paired P=0.011).

This clonotype was counted at least ten times. The antigen it recognizes is unknown. Qualities for individual bases were not recorded, and no much larger clone is one base off. No patient had a history of other malignancies or prior chemotherapy or radiotherapy, and all had node-negative disease on CT and PET/CT. At each of two time points, approximately 6.3 milliliters of peripheral venous blood were collected into EDTA tubes. Ficoll-Paque Plus density-gradient centrifugation was used to isolate PBMCs. Right after collection, samples were placed at -80 degrees C and kept there until analysis. Two rounds of multiplex PCR were used to amplify the TCR beta CDR3 region from genomic DNA. In the first PCR round, primers specific to each TRBV and TRBJ gene were used, and the primer sequences were filed in Chinese patent CN105087789A. Universal primers were used in the second PCR round. The Roche High Pure PCR Template Preparation Kit was used to extract genomic DNA from frozen PBMCs. An Illumina HiSeq 3000 was used to sequence the libraries paired-end with 151 bp reads. On the authors' methods: CutAdapt was used to remove raw reads lacking the multiplex PCR primer sequences. Using PEAR, the high-quality paired reads were merged into contigs. By alignment to reference sequences, MiXCR assigned TRB V, D and J gene segments to each contig. CDR3 sequences were clustered by base quality and sequence similarity to remove sequencing errors. Diversity was calculated as Shannon entropy divided by the natural log of the number of productive TCR sequences. To get clonality, Shannon entropy was divided by the natural log of the number of unique clonotypes, and that result was subtracted from one. Progression-free survival cut-offs for repertoire metrics were chosen using the Youden index of ROC curves, with analyses run in R 3.5.3. TCRdb ran its own pipeline on the public reads, namely fastp trimming at Q25 and MiXCR clone calling, and kept in-frame beta chains. CDR3 protein duplicates are merged, each entry listing the most common genes and DNA. TCRdb's processing, not the authors' own work, is the source of the V and J calls. Counted in this sample were fewer than 25,000 distinct CDR3 sequences; 40% to 55% of them appeared once. The biggest ten clones account for approximately 32% of the sample.

This TCR derives from a donor at least 50 years old with non-small cell lung cancer. The rearranged chain carries TRBV30 and TRBJ1-1; matching of 6 bases hints at TRBD1 as the D gene. The starting material was PBMCs, obtained before or after stereotactic body radiation therapy (not recorded which). The CDR3 protein sequence reads: CAWQLQGRIEAFF. The DNA sequence reads TGTGCCTGGCAACTCCAGGGGAGGATTGAAGCTTTCTTT.